Given below is one TCR beta chain in context. The CDR3 extends over 14 amino acids. Germline CDR1 SGHNT, CDR2 YYREEE (reference sequence). With 4 bases clipped from V and 5 bases from J, the junction kept 8 bases outside the gene matches. This sample is part of a study of T cells in narcolepsy. Sequencing was performed with immunoSEQ multiplex PCR; in TCRdb, only in-frame clones are kept and a portion is missing. The sample comprises about 40,000 clones, over 75% of which are singletons, and approximately 1.6% rests with the top ten. The specimen sequenced was CD45RA- memory CD4+ T cells from PBMCs. This chain uses TRBV5-4 with TRBJ2-5, with TRBD2 matching 7 bases. The TCR was taken from a human donor with narcolepsy. CDR3: CASSTQRGWETQYF. The CDR3 bases are TGTGCCAGCAGCACTCAGCGGGGTTGGGAGACCCAGTACTTC.